Each of the 2 T cell receptor beta chains below was sequenced from the same sample in a study of T cells in Graves' hyperthyroidism and ophthalmopathy. Amplification targeted TCR beta CDR3 regions from RNA transcripts. First-round RT-PCR with HTBI primers amplified the TCR CDR3 region. TCRdb re-called the multiplex PCR reads through MiXCR, storing one row per CDR3 protein. This sample has about 590,000 distinct CDR3 sequences, with approximately 15% found just once. Sequencing was performed on blood. These receptors all come from a woman younger than 45 with Graves' hyperthyroidism.

This clonotype has ten or more counts. This chain links TRBV6-1 with TRBJ1-5, with D uncertain. Germline V CDR1 and CDR2: MNHNS, SASEGT. Trimming cost V 1 base and J 3 bases, with 7 bases left between them. The CDR3 length is 14 residues. The CDR3 loop is CASSEGNVNQPQHF. CDR3 in DNA: TGTGCCAGCAGTGAAGGGAACGTCAATCAGCCCCAGCATTTT.

With respect to this clonotype: Since a much larger clone is just one base distant, this may be a read error. The chain recombines TRBV3-1 with TRBJ2-7, with 7 positions matching TRBD2. Germline V CDR1 and CDR2: LGHDT, YNNKEL (reference sequence). The CDR3 consists of 15 residues. The CDR3 coding sequence is TGTGCCAGCAGCGATAATGGAGGGAGGGCCTACAAGCAGTACTTC. It is translated as CASSDNGGRAYKQYF.